These 18 T cell receptor beta chains came from one sample sequenced in a study of blood T cells in healthy people across ages. Using a J-beta primer mix together with a sample-barcoded 5' primer, a second PCR was run for roughly 7 to 11 cycles. MiXCR, run by TCRdb on the 5' RACE reads, gives a single entry per CDR3 protein. The table has some 900,000 distinct CDR3 sequences, 40% to 60% seen once; the top ten hold about an eighth. Sequencing was done on a sample of blood. The origin of the receptors is a man under 40 in good health.

The V gene is TRBV20-1, the J gene TRBJ2-6; D gene ambiguous. The CDR3 runs 15 residues. Germline CDR1 and CDR2: DFQATT and SNEGSKA (reference sequence). Deletions cut 3 bases from V and 0 bases from J, with 9 bases between. The CDR3 sequence: CSARPPSSGANVLTF. CDR3 DNA sequence: TGCAGTGCTAGGCCCCCAAGCTCTGGGGCCAACGTCCTGACTTTC.

DNA for the CDR3: TGTGCCTGGGGACAGCAAGAGACCCAGTACTTC. Protein product: CAWGQQETQYF. The J gene is TRBJ2-5, the V gene TRBV30, with D perhaps matching TRBD1 (6 bases). Germline-derived CDR1 and CDR2 are GTSNPN and SVGIG (reference sequence). V dropped 5 bases and J dropped 2 bases, with 6 bases sitting between them. This CDR3 is 11 amino acids long.

The rearrangement uses TRBV20-1 and TRBJ2-1; 10 bases are a match to TRBD2. The V gene end was trimmed by 4 bases and the J gene end by 5 bases; junction bases not matched to a gene: 5. Germline V gene lookup returns CDR1 DFQATT and CDR2 SNEGSKA (reference sequence). The CDR3 is 14 residues long. DNA of the CDR3: TGCAGTGCTAATAAAGCGGGGGGGCACAATGAGCAGTTCTTC. It encodes CSANKAGGHNEQFF.

The V call is TRBV20-1, the J call TRBJ2-7, with 12 positions matching TRBD2. Unmatched junction bases numbered 10, after V lost 3 bases and J lost 7 bases. The CDR3 length is 15 residues. Germline V gene sequence: CDR1 DFQATT, CDR2 SNEGSKA (reference sequence). CDR3: CSASSGTSGGREQYF. The CDR3 coding sequence is TGCAGTGCTAGTTCGGGAACTAGCGGGGGGCGTGAGCAGTACTTC.

The rearrangement uses TRBV28 and TRBJ2-7, with D uncertain. Looked up from germline, CDR1 is MDHEN and CDR2 is SYDVKM. Trimming stripped 3 bases from V and 1 base from J, with 16 bases between. The CDR3 covers 16 residues. DNA of the CDR3: TGTGCCAGCAGTTTTATCGGGTCGGCTCTGTCCTACGAGCAGTACTTC. Translation: CASSFIGSALSYEQYF.

V and J are TRBV7-2 and TRBJ2-3; TRBD1 might be the D (6 bases). The CDR3 length is 15 residues. Trimming removed 4 bases at V and 0 bases at J, with 11 bases between. CDR1 is SGHTA and CDR2 is FQGNSA in the germline V gene. This CDR3 is CASSSGHPSTDTQYF. The CDR3 DNA reads as TGTGCCAGCAGCTCGGGACATCCTAGCACAGATACGCAGTATTTT.

The V and J genes are TRBV20-1 and TRBJ1-6, with 8 bases that match TRBD1. CDR3 length: 13 amino acids. Germline V lookup: CDR1 DFQATT, CDR2 SNEGSKA (reference sequence). The DNA for the CDR3 is TGCAGCCTAGGACAGGGTTATAATTCACCCCTCCACTTT. Its protein product is CSLGQGYNSPLHF.

The V and J genes are TRBV20-1 and TRBJ2-1; D is possibly TRBD1 (5 bases). The CDR3 totals 12 residues. The V end lost 0 bases, the J end lost 9 bases, and 9 bases lay between the germline ends. The germline V gene encodes CDR1 DFQATT and CDR2 SNEGSKA (reference sequence). CDR3 coding DNA: TGCAGTGCTAGAGATCAGGGCGGTGAGCAGTTCTTC. Encoded protein: CSARDQGGEQFF.

The genes are TRBV3-1 and TRBJ2-7; 9 bases fit TRBD1. The germline CDR1 and CDR2 sequences are LGHDT and YNNKEL (reference sequence). Trimming took 1 base from V and 6 from J; bases not matched to a gene: 7. The CDR3 spans 15 residues. This CDR3 reads CASSQVGQGISEQYF. The CDR3, as DNA: TGTGCCAGCAGCCAAGTAGGACAGGGGATCAGCGAGCAGTACTTC.

This clonotype came up a few times. V is TRBV6-4 and J is TRBJ2-5; a weak D match, TRBD1 (5 bases). Germline loops: CDR1 MRHNA, CDR2 SNTAGT. CDR3 length: 15 amino acids. Trimming cost V 0 bases and J 3 bases, with 11 bases left between them. CDR3 DNA: TGTGCCAGCAGTGACTCCCCAGGGTCAAAAGAGACCCAGTACTTC. Translating gives CASSDSPGSKETQYF.

The chain joins TRBV21-1 to TRBJ2-5; TRBD1 is the table's D call, not checked against the DNA. TRBV21-1 constitutes a pseudogene. This CDR3 comprises 14 residues. The CDR3 coding sequence is TGTGCCAGCAGCAAAGGAGGCAGGATGGGGGAGCAGTACTTC. Its translation: CASSKGGRMGEQYF.

The J gene is TRBJ2-7, the V gene TRBV3-1; no clear D. The germline V gene encodes CDR1 LGHDT and CDR2 YNNKEL (reference sequence). With 1 base removed from V and 2 bases from J, the gap between germline ends came to 15 bases. The CDR3 spans 16 residues. CDR3 region: CASSQVKPNSAYEQYF. In nucleotides, the CDR3 is TGTGCCAGCAGCCAAGTGAAGCCTAATTCGGCCTACGAGCAGTACTTC.

The chain links TRBV30 to TRBJ2-7; no firm D call. The CDR3 extends over 12 amino acids. V dropped 1 base and J dropped 2 bases, with 6 bases sitting between them. Looked up from germline, CDR1 is GTSNPN and CDR2 is SVGIG (reference sequence). This CDR3 reads CAWSAATYEQYF. The CDR3, as DNA: TGTGCCTGGAGTGCCGCGACCTACGAGCAGTACTTC.

This sequence joins TRBV3-1 and TRBJ2-1, with TRBD2 matching 10 bases. V shed 0 bases, J shed 6 bases, and the junction held 5 bases outside the gene matches. The CDR3 consists of 16 residues. The V gene's germline CDR1 is LGHDT and CDR2 YNNKEL (reference sequence). This CDR3 is CASSQDTSGGANEQFF. Written as DNA, the CDR3 is TGTGCCAGCAGCCAAGATACCAGCGGGGGGGCCAATGAGCAGTTCTTC.

The J gene is TRBJ1-4, the V gene TRBV20-1; the D is unclear. The length of the CDR3 is 12 residues. Germline values: CDR1 DFQATT, CDR2 SNEGSKA (reference sequence). V lost 1 base, J lost 6 bases, and 6 bases lay in between. CDR3 DNA: TGCAGTGCTAGAGTTATGGATGAAAAACTGTTTTTT. Its protein product is CSARVMDEKLFF.

The chain combines TRBV6-2 or TRBV6-3 with TRBJ2-7; D is uncertain. Trimming took 10 bases from V and 5 from J, leaving 12 bases between them. The V gene's germline CDR1 is MNHEY and CDR2 SVGEGT. This CDR3 region has 11 residues. The CDR3 coding sequence is TGTGCCACCTCGTTTTCCGACGAGCAGTACTTC. Its translation: CATSFSDEQYF.

The rearrangement uses TRBV10-3 and TRBJ1-1, with 7 positions matching TRBD1. The CDR3 length is 15 residues. Germline V gene lookup returns CDR1 ENHRY and CDR2 SYGVKD. The V and J ends lost 3 bases and 1 base, in that order; junction bases with no gene match: 5. In nucleotides, the CDR3 is TGTGCCATCAGTGAAGCAGGGGGAAGGAACACTGAAGCTTTCTTT. This translates into CAISEAGGRNTEAFF.

This clonotype was seen a handful of times. The rearrangement joins TRBV12-3 or TRBV12-4 to TRBJ1-2; 9 nucleotides align to TRBD1. This CDR3 has 16 amino acids. J gave up 5 bases and V 6 bases, and 13 bases lay outside the gene matches. The CDR3 sequence: CASRRTSQGAGYGYTF. DNA of the CDR3: TGTGCCAGCAGGCGCACATCACAGGGGGCCGGGTATGGCTACACCTTC.